This TCR beta chain was recovered during a study of blood T cell repertoires in COVID-19. Here immunoSEQ multiplex PCR was the method, and the copy in TCRdb shows in-frame clones only, minus some. There are more than 150,000 clones in the sample; roughly 80% occur only once, and 5.2% lies in the top ten. Germline-derived CDR1 and CDR2 are LNHDA and SQIVND (reference sequence). The CDR3 sequence is 13 residues long. The ends were cut back, 9 bases at V and 4 bases at J, with 15 bases in the middle. This chain connects TRBV19 to TRBJ1-2; D not resolved. Sequenced: peripheral blood. The sequence came from a woman aged 25 to 39 with acute or convalescent COVID-19. CDR3 nucleotide sequence: TGTGCCAGCCGACTACGGGAGGCCTATGGCTACACCTTC. Protein product: CASRLREAYGYTF.